Listed below are T cell receptor beta chains from one sample, sequenced in a study of T-cell reconstitution after alpha-beta-depleted transplantation in children. TCRdb re-called the PCR reads with MiXCR, one entry per CDR3 protein. The table includes nearly 550,000 distinct CDR3 sequences, approximately 20% detected once. The sample consisted of PBMCs from the stem cell graft donor, taken from the stem cell graft. The receptors originated from a human donor who donated a stem cell graft to a child with acute lymphoblastic leukemia. CDR3s include the opening cysteine and the closing phenylalanine or tryptophan. D genes are given only for firm matches. Clone size appears in some rows only: once, few, many, or a class for an expanded clone.

j_gene | abundance | v_gene | d_gene | CDR3nt | CDR3aa
TRBJ1-6 | few | TRBV11-2 | . | TGTGCCAGCAGCCCCAGGCCAGGGGAGGGGTCACCCCTCCACTTT | CASSPRPGEGSPLHF
TRBJ2-3 | few | TRBV14 | . | TGTGCCAGCAGCATGTTTCCTAAAGCCCTAAGCTCCGGAAGCACAGATACGCAGTATTTT | CASSMFPKALSSGSTDTQYF
TRBJ2-7 | few | TRBV5-8 | . | TGTGCCAGCAGCTTGAAGGCCGCTTCCTACGAGCAGTACTTC | CASSLKAASYEQYF
TRBJ2-3 | . | TRBV3-1 | TRBD2 | TGTGCCAGCAGCCAAGCCCGGACTAGCAGGTCCGTCACAGATACGCAGTATTTT | CASSQARTSRSVTDTQYF
TRBJ2-1 | . | TRBV11-2 | TRBD2 | TGTGCCAGCAGCACCACCGGGACTAGCGGTTCCTACAATGAGCAGTTCTTC | CASSTTGTSGSYNEQFF
TRBJ2-3 | few | TRBV5-4 | TRBD2 | TGTGCCAGCAGCGTATGGACTAGCGGGACGTCCACAGATACGCAGTATTTT | CASSVWTSGTSTDTQYF
TRBJ1-1 | few | TRBV3-1 | . | TGTGCCAGCAGCCAAGGAACGCCGAACACTGAAGCTTTCTTT | CASSQGTPNTEAFF
TRBJ2-3 | . | TRBV28 | . | TGTGCCAGCACCGCTTCTCATCCCAGAGGGCAGTATTTT | CASTASHPRGQYF
TRBJ1-1 | . | TRBV14 | . | TGTGCCAGCAGCCAAGCTGGGGGGGCGTTTGAAGCTTTCTTT | CASSQAGGAFEAFF
TRBJ1-3 | few | TRBV29-1 | . | TGCAGCGTTGACGGGGACTCCTCTGGAAACACCATATATTTT | CSVDGDSSGNTIYF
TRBJ1-5 | once | TRBV4-1 | . | TGCGCCAGCAGCCCATGGGGGTTGCAGCCCCAGCATTTT | CASSPWGLQPQHF
TRBJ2-1 | . | TRBV6-2/TRBV6-3 | TRBD1 | TGTGCCAGCAGTTACCAAGGACAGGGGCACCGAGAGCAGTTCTTC | CASSYQGQGHREQFF
TRBJ2-7 | few | TRBV9 | . | TGTGCCAGCAGTCCTTCCGGAGGGGCCCTCCGCTCCTACGAGCAGTACTTC | CASSPSGGALRSYEQYF
TRBJ2-7 | many | TRBV10-3 | TRBD2 | TGTGCCGCGGGGGGACCCGAGCAGTACTTC | CAAGGPEQYF
TRBJ2-2 | . | TRBV5-1 | . | TGCGCCAGCAGCCCTGAGATCCAGCGAAAATTCGGGGAGCTGTTTTTT | CASSPEIQRKFGELFF
TRBJ2-5 | . | TRBV27 | TRBD1 | TGTGCCAGCAGTCTCGGACAGGGGGCTGCTGTAGGCCAAGAGACCCAGTACTTC | CASSLGQGAAVGQETQYF
TRBJ2-5 | . | TRBV24-1 | . | TGTGCCACCAGTTCCCCAGGCACCATCTTTCCCCAAGAGACCCAGTACTTC | CATSSPGTIFPQETQYF
TRBJ2-2 | few | TRBV12-3/TRBV12-4 | TRBD1 | TGTGCCAGCAGTTCCGAAAGGGGGCGCAGAATCGGGGAGCTGTTTTTT | CASSSERGRRIGELFF
TRBJ1-2 | . | TRBV11-2 | TRBD1 | TGTGCCAGCAGATCCCCCAGATCGGGACAGGGCTCCCGGAATGGCTACACCTTC | CASRSPRSGQGSRNGYTF
TRBJ1-2 | . | TRBV5-1 | . | TGCGCCAGCAGCCAGGGGATGAACAGGGAAAGTGGCTACACCTTC | CASSQGMNRESGYTF
TRBJ2-2 | . | TRBV7-9 | TRBD1 | TGTGCCAGCAGCCACGAGGACAGGGGGAACACCGGGGAGCTGTTTTTT | CASSHEDRGNTGELFF
TRBJ2-1 | . | TRBV20-1 | . | TGCAGTGCTAGGGGTCATTCCTACAATGAGCAGTTCTTC | CSARGHSYNEQFF
TRBJ2-1 | . | TRBV7-8 | . | TGTGCCAGCAGCGGATGGAGCGGGCACAACTACAATGAGCAGTTCTTC | CASSGWSGHNYNEQFF
TRBJ2-1 | few | TRBV9 | . | TGTGCCAGCAGTGGGGGGCTAGCGGTAAATGAGCAGTTCTTC | CASSGGLAVNEQFF
TRBJ2-5 | few | TRBV4-1 | TRBD2 | TGCGCCAGCAGTCCTTCCCCGACTAGCGGGAGGGGGACCCAGTACTTC | CASSPSPTSGRGTQYF
TRBJ1-2 | few | TRBV6-1 | TRBD1 | TGTGCCAGCAGTCTCATACAGGGGGCGCAGGGCTACACCTTC | CASSLIQGAQGYTF
TRBJ2-7 | . | TRBV6-5 | TRBD2 | TGTGCCAGCAGTTACTCGTCTAGCGGGAGGGGCGGCTACGAGCAGTACTTC | CASSYSSSGRGGYEQYF
TRBJ2-7 | . | TRBV12-3/TRBV12-4 | . | TGTGCCAGCACCAATAACCACCGCTACGAGCAGTACTTC | CASTNNHRYEQYF
TRBJ2-1 | few | TRBV11-3 | TRBD1 | TGTGCCAGCAGCTTAGGGGACAGGGTCGCCTACAATGAGCAGTTCTTC | CASSLGDRVAYNEQFF
TRBJ1-1 | . | TRBV12-3/TRBV12-4 | TRBD1 | TGTGCCAGCAGTCCCTACCGGACAGGGTCGACTTTCTTT | CASSPYRTGSTFF
TRBJ2-5 | few | TRBV12-3/TRBV12-4 | . | TGTGCCAGCAGGGGGATTTCCGAGTCTTTCTTCTTC | CASRGISESFFF
TRBJ2-3 | . | TRBV7-3 | TRBD2 | TGTGCCAGCAGCTCCGGACTAGCGGGAGATACGCAGTATTTT | CASSSGLAGDTQYF
TRBJ2-4 | few | TRBV14 | . | TGTGCCAGCAGCCATGGCTTATGGGTATCGGACAAAAACATTCAGTACTTC | CASSHGLWVSDKNIQYF
TRBJ2-7 | . | TRBV9 | . | TGTGCCAGCAGCGTAGCGGGAGCCAGCTCCTACGAGCAGTACTTC | CASSVAGASSYEQYF
TRBJ2-1 | few | TRBV6-5 | . | TGTGCCAGCAGTTACGGGCCTACGAAGAACAATGAGCAGTTCTTC | CASSYGPTKNNEQFF
TRBJ2-1 | few | TRBV20-1 | . | TGCAGTGCTAGGTTACTTGGTTTGAGCTCCTACAATGAGCAGTTCTTC | CSARLLGLSSYNEQFF
TRBJ2-1 | few | TRBV5-1 | . | TGCGCCAGCAGTTACCCAGTCAGTGAGCAGTTCTTC | CASSYPVSEQFF
TRBJ1-1 | . | TRBV19 | . | TGTGCCAGCGCCTCTATGGGAGATGGGAACACTGAAGCTTTCTTT | CASASMGDGNTEAFF
TRBJ2-2 | . | TRBV20-1 | TRBD2 | TGCAGTGCTAGAGATACGACTAGCGGGAGGCGGGAGCTGTTTTTT | CSARDTTSGRRELFF
TRBJ1-1 | . | TRBV9 | . | TGTGCCAGCGCGTCTGGGGGGAGCACTGAAGCTTTCTTT | CASASGGSTEAFF
TRBJ2-7 | . | TRBV19 | TRBD2 | TGTGCCAGCACGGATAAAGCGGGGGCCTACGAGCAGTACTTC | CASTDKAGAYEQYF
TRBJ2-2 | many | TRBV24-1 | . | TGTGCCACCAGCGTCACCGGGGAGCTGTTTTTT | CATSVTGELFF
TRBJ1-2 | . | TRBV5-1 | . | TGCGCCAGCAGCTGGGACCCTACGGGAGTTTTTAATGGCTACACCTTC | CASSWDPTGVFNGYTF
TRBJ2-1 | . | TRBV7-2 | . | TGTGCCAGCAGCTCTAGACCCCTCGGCTCCTACAATGAGCAGTTCTTC | CASSSRPLGSYNEQFF